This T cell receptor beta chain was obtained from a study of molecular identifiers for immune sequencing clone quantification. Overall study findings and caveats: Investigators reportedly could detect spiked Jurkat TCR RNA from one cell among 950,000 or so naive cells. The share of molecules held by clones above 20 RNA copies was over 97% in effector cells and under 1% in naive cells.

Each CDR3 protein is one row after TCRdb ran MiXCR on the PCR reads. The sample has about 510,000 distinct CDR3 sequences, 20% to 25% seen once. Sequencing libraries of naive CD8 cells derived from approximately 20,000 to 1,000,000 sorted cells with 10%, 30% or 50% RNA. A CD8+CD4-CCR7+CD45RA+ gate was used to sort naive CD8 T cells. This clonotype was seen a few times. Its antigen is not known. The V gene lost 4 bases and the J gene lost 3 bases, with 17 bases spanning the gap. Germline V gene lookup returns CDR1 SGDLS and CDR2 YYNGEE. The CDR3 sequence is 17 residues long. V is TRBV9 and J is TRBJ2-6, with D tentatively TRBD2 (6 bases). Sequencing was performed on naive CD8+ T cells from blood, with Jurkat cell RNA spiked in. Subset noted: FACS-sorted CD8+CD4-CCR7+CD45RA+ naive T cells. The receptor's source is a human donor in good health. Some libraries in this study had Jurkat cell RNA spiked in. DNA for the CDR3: TGTGCCAGCAGCACCCAAGTCCTGGGGGGTGGGGCCAACGTCCTGACTTTC. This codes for CASSTQVLGGGANVLTF.